The 3 T cell receptor beta chains in this list originate from one sample, sequenced in a study of breast tumors, draining lymph nodes, adjacent tissues. TCRdb ran MiXCR on the multiplex PCR reads and lists one entry per CDR3 protein. Of about 230,000 distinct CDR3 sequences listed, less than 40% are singletons. Axillary draining lymph nodes of breast cancer patients supplied the node samples. The sample consisted of axillary lymph node tissue. The receptor set was obtained from a female donor with breast cancer. Some clones in this sample may be carry-over from other donors' samples.

This sequence joins TRBV5-5 and TRBJ1-4; D gene ambiguous. The CDR3 contains 13 residues. The V end was cut by 2 bases, the J end by 8 bases, with 10 bases between. Per the germline V gene, CDR1 is SGHKS and CDR2 is YYEKEE (reference sequence). The CDR3 nucleotides are TGTGCCAGCAGCTTCGGGGTGTGGGAAAAACTGTTTTTT. This gives the protein CASSFGVWEKLFF.

This clonotype was observed at least ten times. The chain links TRBV7-9 to TRBJ2-1; 8 bases are a match to TRBD2. Trimming removed 7 bases from V and 7 bases from J; junction bases left unmatched: 3. The CDR3 is 12 amino acids. CDR1 SEHNR and CDR2 FQNEAQ come from the germline V gene (reference sequence). The CDR3 reads CASKAGENEQFF. In DNA form, the CDR3 reads TGTGCCAGCAAAGCGGGAGAAAATGAGCAGTTCTTC. The full variable domain, in which reference TRBV7-9 and TRBJ2-1 provide the parts outside the CDR3, is DTGVSQNPRHKITKRGQNVTFRCDPISEHNRLYWYRQTLGQGPEFLTYFQNEAQLEKSRLLSDRFSAERPKGSFSTLEIQRTEQGDSAMYLCASKAGENEQFFGPGTRLTVL.

This clonotype was seen only a few times. A much larger clonotype is one base distant, so this may be a read error. The chain combines TRBV13 with TRBJ1-3; D is unresolved. The CDR3 sequence is 15 residues long. CDR1 PRHDT and CDR2 FYEKMQ come from the germline V gene (reference sequence). Trimming took off 2 bases at V and 5 bases at J, with 13 bases between the two ends. CDR3 residues: CASSLRPSVRNTIYF. For the CDR3, the DNA is TGTGCCAGCAGCTTACGGCCCTCCGTCCGAAACACCATATATTTT.